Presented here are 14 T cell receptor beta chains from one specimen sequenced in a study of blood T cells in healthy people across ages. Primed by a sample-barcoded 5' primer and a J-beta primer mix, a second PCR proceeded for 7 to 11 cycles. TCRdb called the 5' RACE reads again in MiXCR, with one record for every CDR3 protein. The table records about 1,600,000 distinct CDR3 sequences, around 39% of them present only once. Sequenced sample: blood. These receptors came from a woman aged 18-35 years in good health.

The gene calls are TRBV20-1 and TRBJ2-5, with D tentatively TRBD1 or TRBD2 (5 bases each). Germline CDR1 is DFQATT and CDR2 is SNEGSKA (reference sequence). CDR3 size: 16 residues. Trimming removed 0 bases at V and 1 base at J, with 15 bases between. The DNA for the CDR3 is TGCAGTGCTAGAGACGGGGCATACCCAGCCCAAGAGACCCAGTACTTC. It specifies CSARDGAYPAQETQYF.

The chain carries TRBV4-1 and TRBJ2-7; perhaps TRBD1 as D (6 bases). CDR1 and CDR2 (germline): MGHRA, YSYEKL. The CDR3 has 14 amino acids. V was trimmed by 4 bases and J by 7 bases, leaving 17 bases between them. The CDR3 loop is CASSPHVGAGEQYF. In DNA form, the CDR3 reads TGCGCCAGCAGCCCCCATGTGGGGGCTGGAGAGCAGTACTTC.

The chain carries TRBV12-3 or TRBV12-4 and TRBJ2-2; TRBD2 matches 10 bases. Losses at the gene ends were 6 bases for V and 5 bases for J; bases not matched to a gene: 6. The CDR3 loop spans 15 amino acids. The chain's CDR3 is CASSNGLAETGELFF. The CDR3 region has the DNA TGTGCCAGCAGCAACGGACTAGCGGAGACCGGGGAGCTGTTTTTT.

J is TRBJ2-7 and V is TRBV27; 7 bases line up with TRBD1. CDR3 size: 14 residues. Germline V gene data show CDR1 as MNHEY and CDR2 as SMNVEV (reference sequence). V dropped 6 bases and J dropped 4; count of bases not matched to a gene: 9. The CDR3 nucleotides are TGTGCCAGCAGCCCGGGACAGTTGGGTTACGAGCAGTACTTC. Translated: CASSPGQLGYEQYF.

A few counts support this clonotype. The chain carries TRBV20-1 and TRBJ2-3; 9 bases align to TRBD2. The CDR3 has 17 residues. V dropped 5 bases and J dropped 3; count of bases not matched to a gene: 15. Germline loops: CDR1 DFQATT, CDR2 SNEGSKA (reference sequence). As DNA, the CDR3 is TGCAGTGCTTTGTTTAGTTCGGCGGGGGGGTCGACAGATACGCAGTATTTT. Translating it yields CSALFSSAGGSTDTQYF.

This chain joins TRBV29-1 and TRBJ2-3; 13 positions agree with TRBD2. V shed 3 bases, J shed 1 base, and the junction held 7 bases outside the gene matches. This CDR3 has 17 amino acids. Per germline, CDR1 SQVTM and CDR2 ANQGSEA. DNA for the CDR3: TGCAGCGTTGACGGGACTAGCGGGGTAATGCGCACAGATACGCAGTATTTT. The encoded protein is CSVDGTSGVMRTDTQYF.

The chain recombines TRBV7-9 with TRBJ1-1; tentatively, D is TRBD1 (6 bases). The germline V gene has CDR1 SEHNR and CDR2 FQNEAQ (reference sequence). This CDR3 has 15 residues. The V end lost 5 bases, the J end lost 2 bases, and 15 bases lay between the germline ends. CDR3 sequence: CASSLRTAFNTEAFF. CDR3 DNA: TGTGCCAGCAGCCTACGGACAGCGTTTAACACTGAAGCTTTCTTT.

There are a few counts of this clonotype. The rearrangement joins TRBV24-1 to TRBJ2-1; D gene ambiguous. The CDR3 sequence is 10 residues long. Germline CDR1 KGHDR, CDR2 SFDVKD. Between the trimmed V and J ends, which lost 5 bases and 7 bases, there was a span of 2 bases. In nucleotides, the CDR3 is TGTGCCACCAGTGTAAATGAGCAGTTCTTC. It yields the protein CATSVNEQFF.

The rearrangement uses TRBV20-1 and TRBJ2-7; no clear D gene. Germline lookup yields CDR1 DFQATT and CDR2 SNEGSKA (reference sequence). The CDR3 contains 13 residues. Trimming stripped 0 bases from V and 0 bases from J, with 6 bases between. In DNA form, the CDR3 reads TGCAGTGCTAGAGACCTGAGCTCCTACGAGCAGTACTTC. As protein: CSARDLSSYEQYF.

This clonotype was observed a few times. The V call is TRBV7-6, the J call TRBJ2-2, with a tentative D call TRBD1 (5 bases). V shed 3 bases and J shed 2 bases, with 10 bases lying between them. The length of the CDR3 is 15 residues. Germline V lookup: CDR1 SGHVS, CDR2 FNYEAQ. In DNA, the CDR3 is TGTGCCAGCAGCTTGAGGACACTTAACACCGGGGAGCTGTTTTTT. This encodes CASSLRTLNTGELFF.

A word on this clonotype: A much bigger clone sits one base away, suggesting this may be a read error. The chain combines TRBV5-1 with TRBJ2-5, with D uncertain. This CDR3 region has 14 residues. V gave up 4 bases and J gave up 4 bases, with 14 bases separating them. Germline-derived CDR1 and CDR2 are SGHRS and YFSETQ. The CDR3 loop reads CASSMVSGGETQYF. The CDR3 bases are TGCGCCAGCAGCATGGTATCGGGCGGAGAGACCCAGTACTTC.

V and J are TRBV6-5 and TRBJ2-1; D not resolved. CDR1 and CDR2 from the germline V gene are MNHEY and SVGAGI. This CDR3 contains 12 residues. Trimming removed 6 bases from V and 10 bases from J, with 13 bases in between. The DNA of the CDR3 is TGTGCCAGCAGCATCCCGAATTTGGAGCAGTTCTTC. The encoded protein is CASSIPNLEQFF.

This CDR3 is CASSFAVGGSGDEQYF. CDR3 DNA sequence: TGCGCCAGCAGCTTCGCTGTGGGGGGGAGTGGGGACGAGCAGTACTTC. The gene calls are TRBV5-1 and TRBJ2-7, with 7 nucleotides matching TRBD2. The CDR3 runs 16 residues. V shed 2 bases and J 5 bases; nucleotides not matched to a gene: 13. CDR1 and CDR2 from the germline V gene are SGHRS and YFSETQ.

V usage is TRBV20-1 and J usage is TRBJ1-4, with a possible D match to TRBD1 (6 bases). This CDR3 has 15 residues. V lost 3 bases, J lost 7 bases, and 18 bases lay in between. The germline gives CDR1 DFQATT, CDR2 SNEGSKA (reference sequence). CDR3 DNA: TGCAGTGCTAGGACGAGAACAGGGTCCGGTGAAAAACTGTTTTTT. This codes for CSARTRTGSGEKLFF.